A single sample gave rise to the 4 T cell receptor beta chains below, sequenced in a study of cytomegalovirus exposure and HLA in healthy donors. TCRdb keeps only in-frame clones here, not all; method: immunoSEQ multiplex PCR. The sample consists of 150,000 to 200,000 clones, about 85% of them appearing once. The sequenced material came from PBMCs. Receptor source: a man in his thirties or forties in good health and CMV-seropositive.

The CDR3 spells CASSFPLRTGGPDTQYF. The CDR3 DNA sequence: TGTGCCAGCAGCTTCCCCCTCCGGACAGGGGGCCCAGATACGCAGTATTTT. The chain carries TRBV7-9 and TRBJ2-3; 11 nucleotides line up with TRBD1. Per germline, CDR1 SEHNR and CDR2 FQNEAQ (reference sequence). The CDR3 is 17 residues long. Trimming took 3 bases from V and 4 from J; bases not matched to a gene: 9. Combining the CDR3 with reference TRBV7-9 and TRBJ2-3 gives the whole variable domain DTGVSQNPRHKITKRGQNVTFRCDPISEHNRLYWYRQTLGQGPEFLTYFQNEAQLEKSRLLSDRFSAERPKGSFSTLEIQRTEQGDSAMYLCASSFPLRTGGPDTQYFGPGTRLTVL.

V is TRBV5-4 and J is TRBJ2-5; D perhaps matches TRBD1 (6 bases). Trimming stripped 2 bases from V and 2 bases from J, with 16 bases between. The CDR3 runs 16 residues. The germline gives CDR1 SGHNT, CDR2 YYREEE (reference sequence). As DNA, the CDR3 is TGTGCCAGCAGCTTTAGGGTGGGGGCTATTCAAGAGACCCAGTACTTC. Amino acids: CASSFRVGAIQETQYF.

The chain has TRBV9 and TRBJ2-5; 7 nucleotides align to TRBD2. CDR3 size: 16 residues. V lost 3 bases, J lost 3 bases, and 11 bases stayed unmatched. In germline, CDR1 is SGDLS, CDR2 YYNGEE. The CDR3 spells CASSAPLGGVEETQYF. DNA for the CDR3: TGTGCCAGCAGCGCCCCTCTGGGGGGGGTAGAAGAGACCCAGTACTTC.

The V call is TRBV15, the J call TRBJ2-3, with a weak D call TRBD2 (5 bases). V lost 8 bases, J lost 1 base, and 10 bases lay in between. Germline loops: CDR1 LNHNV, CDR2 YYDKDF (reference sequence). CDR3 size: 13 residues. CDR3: CATGQAGTDTQYF. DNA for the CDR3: TGTGCCACCGGCCAAGCGGGCACAGATACGCAGTATTTT.